The 13 T cell receptor beta chains reported below all come from one sample, sequenced in a study of blood T cells in healthy people across ages. Alongside a J-beta primer mix, a sample-barcoded 5' primer served in a second PCR lasting 7 to 11 cycles. TCRdb reanalysed the 5' RACE reads using MiXCR and keeps one entry per CDR3 protein. The sample lists roughly 680,000 distinct CDR3 sequences; under 65% were seen once. Sequencing used blood. The receptors originated from an elderly woman in good health.

The V and J genes are TRBV6-5 and TRBJ2-3, with D perhaps matching TRBD1 or TRBD2 (5 bases each). The CDR3 has 16 residues. From germline, CDR1 is MNHEY and CDR2 SVGAGI. V gave up 4 bases and J gave up 2 bases, with 16 bases separating them. DNA for the CDR3: TGTGCCAGCAGTTCAATCCCGGGACGCTCCACAGATACGCAGTATTTT. It is translated as CASSSIPGRSTDTQYF.

The gene calls are TRBV24-1 and TRBJ2-3; D might be TRBD2 (5 bases). The germline V gene encodes CDR1 KGHDR and CDR2 SFDVKD. The V and J ends lost 4 bases and 7 bases respectively, with 17 bases between them. The CDR3 runs to 15 residues. CDR3 nucleotides: TGTGCCACCAGTGACCCCCGGGAAACCGCGAATACGCAGTATTTT. Its translation: CATSDPRETANTQYF.

With regard to this clonotype: One base away lies a much larger clone, so this may be a sequencing read error. The V and J genes are TRBV10-2 and TRBJ2-7; 8 bases map to TRBD2. The germline CDR1 and CDR2 sequences are WSHSY and SAAADI. The V segment lost 2 bases and the J segment 7 bases; nucleotides outside the gene matches: 10. The CDR3 contains 15 residues. The CDR3 sequence: CASSEAGGLYNEQYF. The CDR3, as DNA: TGCGCCAGCAGTGAGGCGGGGGGATTATACAATGAGCAGTACTTC.

This clonotype was recorded many times. The chain combines TRBV9 with TRBJ2-3; weak D call: TRBD2 (6 bases). The CDR3 is made up of 15 amino acids. Trimming left V 4 bases short and J 4 bases short, with 16 bases between. Germline loops: CDR1 SGDLS, CDR2 YYNGEE. The CDR3: CASSLQVGRADTQYF. CDR3 bases: TGTGCCAGCAGCCTTCAGGTCGGGAGAGCAGATACGCAGTATTTT. The whole variable domain, filled in from reference TRBV9 and TRBJ2-3, reads DSGVTQTPKHLITATGQRVTLRCSPRSGDLSVYWYQQSLDQGLQFLIQYYNGEERAKGNILERFSAQQFPDLHSELNLSSLELGDSALYFCASSLQVGRADTQYFGPGTRLTVL.

Turning to this clonotype: Since a much larger clone is just one base distant, this may be a read error. The rearrangement links TRBV20-1 to TRBJ2-3; tentative D call: TRBD2 (5 bases). Trimming took 3 bases from V and 0 from J, leaving 13 bases between them. CDR1 is DFQATT and CDR2 is SNEGSKA in the germline V gene (reference sequence). This CDR3 has 15 residues. As DNA, the CDR3 is TGCAGTGCTAGTAGTCAGAGGGATAGCACAGATACGCAGTATTTT. The encoded protein is CSASSQRDSTDTQYF.

Regarding this clonotype: This may come from a read error, since a much larger clone is one base off. The V gene is TRBV28, the J gene TRBJ2-5; TRBD2 aligns across 7 bases. The better agreement between TRBJ2-7 and the DNA end casts doubt on the J call. CDR1 is MDHEN, CDR2 SYDVKM, per germline. This CDR3 has 12 residues. This CDR3 reads CAGGDYRHEQYF. The CDR3 nucleotides are TGTGCCGGGGGGGACTACCGTCACGAGCAGTACTTC.

Comment on this clonotype: Just one base apart from a much larger clone, this may be a read error. The CDR3 loop is CASSFAGPAKNIQYF. For the CDR3, the DNA is TGTGCCAGCAGTTTTGCAGGGCCAGCCAAAAACATTCAGTACTTC. The chain has TRBV12-3 or TRBV12-4 and TRBJ2-4, with D tentatively TRBD1 (5 bases). The CDR3 contains 15 residues. The V end lost 3 bases, the J end lost 0 bases, and 9 bases lay between the germline ends.

The chain joins TRBV6-5 to TRBJ1-2, with D unclear. The CDR3 has 13 residues. CDR1 is MNHEY and CDR2 is SVGAGI in the germline V gene. V lost 3 bases to trimming and J lost 7 bases, with 12 bases between them. CDR3 coding DNA: TGTGCCAGCAGTTATTCAACAGCCACTGGCTACACCTTC. Residues: CASSYSTATGYTF.

This clonotype was detected only a few times. The V gene is TRBV5-1, the J gene TRBJ2-3; perhaps TRBD1 as D (6 bases). The CDR3 totals 15 residues. Deletions cut 0 bases from V and 7 bases from J, with 15 bases between. Germline V gene data show CDR1 as SGHRS and CDR2 as YFSETQ. CDR3 sequence: CASSLGGQGLNTQYF. The DNA for the CDR3 is TGCGCCAGCAGCTTGGGGGGCCAGGGGTTGAATACGCAGTATTTT.

In its sample, this clonotype was seen a few times. The V and J genes are TRBV7-9 and TRBJ1-1, with D perhaps TRBD1 (6 bases). V lost 5 bases, J lost 11 bases, and 27 bases lay in between. The CDR3 has 16 amino acids. Per germline, CDR1 SEHNR and CDR2 FQNEAQ (reference sequence). The CDR3 nucleotides are TGTGCCAGCAGCCTCCTGACAGGCCTGGACAGAGCGGCGGCTTTCTTT. It translates to CASSLLTGLDRAAAFF.

This clonotype has a count of ten or more. This sequence joins TRBV20-1 and TRBJ2-5; D is unresolved. CDR3 length equals 12 residues. Germline V gene lookup returns CDR1 DFQATT and CDR2 SNEGSKA (reference sequence). V was trimmed by 6 bases and J by 1 base, leaving 9 bases between them. CDR3 sequence: CSATEVQETQYF. The CDR3 DNA is TGCAGTGCCACTGAGGTCCAAGAGACCCAGTACTTC.

The chain is built from TRBV7-9 and TRBJ2-3; TRBD2 matches 8 bases. Germline V CDR1 and CDR2: SEHNR, FQNEAQ (reference sequence). The J segment lost 5 bases and the V segment lost 6 bases, leaving 10 bases of the junction unmatched. This CDR3 has 15 residues. CDR3 coding DNA: TGTGCCAGCAGTACCTCGGGACTAGGAATAGATACGCAGTATTTT. Its protein is CASSTSGLGIDTQYF.

This clonotype was detected many times. The V and J genes are TRBV6-6 and TRBJ1-3; D not resolved. The length of the CDR3 is 12 residues. Between the trimmed V and J ends, which lost 0 bases and 13 bases, there was a span of 10 bases. Germline V gene data show CDR1 as MNHNY and CDR2 as SVGAGI (reference sequence). In DNA form, the CDR3 reads TGTGCCAGCAGTTACTCGAAAACCTCGATATATTTT. This translates into CASSYSKTSIYF.